Listed below are T cell receptor beta chains from one sample, sequenced in a study of CD8+CD57+ T cells in acquired aplastic anemia. Each CDR3 protein gets one entry after TCRdb re-called the reads with MiXCR. The top ten clones hold approximately 30% of a sample with some 200,000 distinct CDR3 sequences, around 60% of them seen once. Sequenced sample: sorted CD4+, CD8+, or CD8+CD57+ T cells (not recorded which) from PBMCs. Source of these receptors: a human donor in good health. Each CDR3 is given without its conserved first and last residue. Fields, in order: V gene, CDR3 protein.

TRBV12-3/TRBV12-4 ASSLRGQGQF
TRBV7-3 ASSLASGTYNEQF
TRBV20-1 SARYGGGYEQY
TRBV19 ASSISPTGSYSYEQY
TRBV7-9 ASSLAPGRANVLT
TRBV10-3 AISDTRSGQPQH
TRBV14 ASSQDNSPGRKSPPATQY
TRBV15 ATSREMQGTEAF
TRBV12-3/TRBV12-4 ASSLMWNEQF
TRBV20-1 SAGDKFNSPLH
TRBV15 ATSRAGQGEDVPLH
TRBV6-5 ASSYSDSLSGANVLT
TRBV5-1 ASSSGATLNTEAF